These 14 T cell receptor beta chains were sequenced from one sample in a study of tumor-infiltrating lymphocytes in primary liver carcinoma. Co-extracted RNA and DNA came from about 20-30 mg of unsorted bulk tissue. With a constant-region primer, TCR beta cDNA was made from approximately 500 ng of total RNA. What produced the TCR beta libraries was three nested multiplex PCR rounds using slightly modified ARM-PCR. For approximately 9 cycles apiece, the opening two PCR rounds ran with TRBV1-TRBV30 forward primers and a C-beta reverse primer. TCRdb called the multiplex PCR reads again in MiXCR, with one record for every CDR3 protein. Altogether roughly 100,000 distinct CDR3 sequences are present, roughly four fifths being singletons, with the ten largest covering more than 15%. Sequenced input: liver tumor tissue from sampling region 3. Subset of the sample: tumor region T3, left-lateral pole. The receptors here all came from a middle-aged man with primary liver carcinoma and hepatitis B virus infection.

This clonotype was counted at least ten times. The chain combines TRBV10-3 with TRBJ2-3, with D tentatively TRBD2 (5 bases). Trimming stripped 2 bases from V and 4 bases from J, with 19 bases between. The CDR3 runs to 17 residues. Germline V lookup: CDR1 ENHRY, CDR2 SYGVKD. The CDR3 here is CAISEGVVRGSADTQYF. The CDR3 DNA sequence: TGTGCCATCAGTGAGGGGGTGGTTCGAGGGAGTGCAGATACGCAGTATTTT.

The V gene is TRBV6-1, the J gene TRBJ1-5; D tentatively fits TRBD1 or TRBD2 (5 bases each). The end of the DNA aligns better with TRBJ2-3, so the J call may be wrong. The CDR3 has 15 amino acids. Germline V gene sequence: CDR1 MNHNS, CDR2 SASEGT. CDR3 sequence (DNA): TGTGCCAGCAGTGAAAGGGGAATGGGGGATCAGCCCCAGTATTTT. It specifies CASSERGMGDQPQYF.

As to this clonotype: An end of the junction does not agree with germline; a read error may underlie this. DNA for the CDR3: TGTGCCAGCTGCTTACGATGGACAGGGGAATACGAGCTGTACTTC. Encoded protein: CASCLRWTGEYELYF. The chain has TRBV11-2 and TRBJ2-7; 9 nucleotides line up with TRBD1. Germline CDR1 is SGHAT and CDR2 is FQNNGV. The CDR3 totals 15 residues.

A word on this clonotype: The junction departs from germline at one end; a sequencing error may be responsible. The chain employs TRBV6-2 or TRBV6-3 and TRBJ2-5; TRBD1 aligns across 10 bases. The CDR3 is made up of 15 amino acids. Germline V gene data show CDR1 as MNHEY and CDR2 as SVGEGT. The CDR3 region has the DNA TGTGCCATCAGTTACACGGACAGGGGGATGGAGACCCCGTACTTC. It encodes CAISYTDRGMETPYF.

Comments on this clonotype: One end of the junction is discordant with germline, which a read error may explain. The chain is built from TRBV12-3 or TRBV12-4 and TRBJ1-4; no clear D gene. This CDR3 contains 13 residues. The DNA for the CDR3 is TGTGCCAGTAGTTTATCTGGTTTGGAAAAAGTGTTTTTT. As protein: CASSLSGLEKVFF.

As regards this clonotype: Germline and junction disagree at one end, which may indicate a read error. The J gene is TRBJ2-7, the V gene TRBV11-2; 9 nucleotides line up with TRBD2. The CDR3 covers 15 residues. Germline V CDR1 and CDR2: SGHAT, FQNNGV. The CDR3 sequence is CTSSLLAGANLEQYF. The CDR3 DNA reads as TGTACCAGCAGCTTGTTAGCGGGAGCGAACCTCGAGCAGTACTTC.

This clonotype was recorded at least ten times. A read error may be the cause here, since a much bigger clone is one base away. Without the conserved terminal phenylalanine or tryptophan, this CDR3 likely stems from a read error. The rearrangement uses TRBV29-1 and TRBJ1-6; unclear D gene. The V gene lost 4 bases and the J gene lost 4 bases, with 5 bases spanning the gap. Germline loops: CDR1 SQVTM, CDR2 ANQGSEA. This CDR3 contains 12 residues. This CDR3 is CSVAQYNSPLHL. The CDR3, as DNA: TGCAGCGTTGCTCAGTATAATTCACCCCTCCACCTT.

In regard to this clonotype: An end of the junction differs from the germline gene, which may be a read error. The CDR3 DNA reads as TGTGCCAGCAGCCGATCGCCGAGACTAGCCGGAGATAGGACAGGTACGCAGTATTTT. Protein sequence: CASSRSPRLAGDRTGTQYF. The chain employs TRBV11-2 and TRBJ2-3; D possibly matches TRBD1 or TRBD2 (7 bases each). CDR1 and CDR2 from the germline V gene are SGHAT and FQNNGV. This CDR3 contains 19 residues.

Note on this clonotype: A read error may produce the germline difference seen at one junction end. This sequence joins TRBV29-1 and TRBJ2-5, with D perhaps TRBD1 (6 bases). There are 13 residues in the CDR3. The germline CDR1 and CDR2 sequences are SQVTM and ANQGSEA. DNA for the CDR3: TGCAGCGTTACCGGCAGGGGAGTGGAGACACAGTACTTC. Residues: CSVTGRGVETQYF.

On this clonotype: A read error may be the cause here, since a much bigger clone is one base away. The chain uses TRBV28 and TRBJ1-3; 8 bases agree with TRBD1. The CDR3 is made up of 15 amino acids. V lost 4 bases and J lost 2; bases outside the gene matches: 4. Germline V gene lookup returns CDR1 MDHEN and CDR2 SYDVKM. CDR3 sequence: CASSSTGDPGNTIYF. In DNA, the CDR3 is TGTGCCAGCAGTTCGACAGGGGATCCTGGAAACACCATATATTTT.

Comment on this clonotype: Lacking the conserved final phenylalanine or tryptophan, this CDR3 likely reflects a read error. The chain employs TRBV4-1 and TRBJ1-2; D may be TRBD1 (6 bases). Trimming removed 4 bases at V and 7 bases at J, with 19 bases between. CDR3 size: 15 residues. Looked up from germline, CDR1 is MGHRA and CDR2 is YSYEKL. In nucleotides, the CDR3 is TGCGCCAGCAGCCTCACGGGCCAGGGGAACGGTGGCTACACCTTG. As protein: CASSLTGQGNGGYTL.

Worth noting for this clonotype: Because it lacks the conserved phenylalanine or tryptophan at the end, this CDR3 is likely a read error. The chain links TRBV14 to TRBJ2-3; D is uncertain. V was cut by 6 bases and J by 2 bases, with 9 bases left in between. This CDR3 spans 13 amino acids. Germline V gives CDR1 SGHDN, CDR2 FVKESK. Here the CDR3 DNA reads TGTGCCAGCAGACGAGTATACACAGATACGCAGTATTAT. Translation gives CASRRVYTDTQYY.

Details on this clonotype: The germline gene is not matched at one end of the junction; a read error may be the cause. The chain employs TRBV12-3 or TRBV12-4 and TRBJ1-1, with D possibly being TRBD1 (5 bases). The CDR3 sequence is 14 residues long. The CDR3 DNA reads TGTTCTAGCAGTTCCGGGGGGTTGAACACCGAAGCTTTCTTT. Translating gives CSSSSGGLNTEAFF.

This clonotype turned up a few times. A clone one base away is much larger, so this may be a read error. The chain combines TRBV28 with TRBJ1-1, with D unclear. CDR3 size: 16 residues. CDR1 and CDR2 from the germline V gene are MDHEN and SYDVKM. V lost 6 bases, J lost 0 bases, and 17 bases lay in between. CDR3 sequence (DNA): TGTGCCAGCAGGAGAACGGGGATAGTATTGAACACTGAAGCTTTCTTT. Protein product: CASRRTGIVLNTEAFF.